This T cell receptor beta chain comes out of a study of blood T cell repertoires in COVID-19 (dated by TCRdb to the early 2020s). Notes on the research overall: Samples covering the acute and convalescent phases of COVID-19 were provided by collaborators in the United States, Italy and Spain. The prospective study material was composed of cDNA or gDNA derived from T cells, B-cell-depleted T cells, or PBMCs. Deeply sampled blood TCRbeta repertoires from subjects exposed to, actively infected with, or recovered from COVID-19 were included in the dataset. The repertoires were released in a freely available public database intended as a resource for research on the immune response to SARS-CoV-2. The samples were drawn from the first 160 participants of the ongoing ImmuneRACE study and from 1,254 subjects provided by 6 global collaborators. Sample metadata almost always included a de-identified subject ID, COVID-19 status, age in years and sex. Where available, HLA class I and class II types were obtained from metadata supplied by the sample provider rather than from assay-based typing. General findings and caveats noted by the study authors: The quantity of clinical and demographic metadata differed by source and by participant and was supplied without curation.

TCRbeta CDR3 regions were amplified from genomic DNA by means of the immunoSEQ Assay, a bias-controlled multiplex PCR. The study's own analysis went as follows. The number of nucleated cells in each sample was estimated by amplification of reference gene primers within the assay. To quantify the absolute abundance of each unique TCRbeta CDR3 rearrangement, sequence reads were collapsed and filtered. For each sample, productive Simpson clonality was calculated by taking the square root of Simpson's diversity index across productive rearrangements. TCRdb took over this immuneACCESS table, retaining in-frame rearrangements with V and J assigned. Such tables are incomplete; in checked studies, under half of the missing clones stem from an unresolved V gene, and the remainder is unexplained. The V and J calls and clone size come from that table; D and trimming were worked out from the DNA. This sample comprises 270,000 or so clones, more than 75% of them detected only once. The top ten constitute about 2.3% of the sample.

Participants in the prospective study were aged roughly 18 to 89 years, lived in more than 20 United States geographic areas, and enrolled through a virtual design. To assign participants to cohorts, the prospective study relied on clinical history that participants themselves reported in a screening survey and a study questionnaire. Each participant in the prospective study had whole blood, serum and a nasopharyngeal or oropharyngeal swab collected by mobile phlebotomists. Prospective study participants could optionally give additional blood draws and questionnaires over a roughly two-month period. Before DNA extraction, prospective study blood samples were shipped either frozen or at room temperature. Regarding this clone: The clone's antigen remains unknown. No base quality values were provided; no much bigger clone lies one nucleotide off.

Source material: PBMCs or T cells enriched from blood (not recorded which). The sequence derives from a woman in her thirties or forties with acute COVID-19.

The nucleotide sequence reads as follows: TGTGCCAGCAGCGTACCTGCACAGGGGGCTTTGACAGATACGCAGTATTTT. It translates to CASSVPAQGALTDTQYF. The rearranged chain carries TRBV9 and TRBJ2-3, with TRBD1 matching 9 junction bases. Taken from cysteine to phenylalanine, the CDR3 has 17 residues. The CDR3 DNA has 51 bases and is translated from base 1. CDR1 and CDR2 are drawn from the germline V gene: SGDLS, YYNGEE. The V end gives up 1 base and the J end 3 bases, leaving 9 bases in the junction not matched to a gene.